These 30 T cell receptor beta chains originate from one sample sequenced in a study of cytomegalovirus exposure and HLA in healthy donors. 13 Jbeta primers and 60 Vbeta primers were used for the PCR. The method was immunoSEQ multiplex PCR; TCRdb's version includes in-frame clones alone and lacks a portion of them. The sample lists 200,000 to 300,000 clones; roughly 86% were seen once. Sequencing used PBMCs. These receptors all come from a woman aged 40 to 50 in good health and CMV-seropositive.

This clone was found a few times. A far larger clone is a single base away, which makes a read error likely. Other DNA sequences from this sample encode an identical CDR3 as well. V usage is TRBV5-4 and J usage is TRBJ1-4, with D hard to call. The CDR3 has 15 residues. Germline assignment: CDR1 SGHNT and CDR2 YYREEE (reference sequence). The V and J ends lost 4 bases and 8 bases respectively, with 18 bases between them. Here the CDR3 reads CASSPNNMESEKLFF. Here the CDR3 DNA reads TGTGCCAGCAGCCCGAACAACATGGAGTCCGAAAAACTGTTTTTT.

V and J are TRBV29-1 and TRBJ2-7; D might be TRBD1 (5 bases). This CDR3 is 12 amino acids long. Germline CDR1 SQVTM, CDR2 ANQGSEA. Trimming stripped 5 bases from V and 3 bases from J, with 11 bases between. This CDR3 reads CSVIEGDYEQYF. Here the CDR3 DNA reads TGCAGCGTTATTGAAGGGGACTACGAGCAGTACTTC.

The rearrangement links TRBV27 to TRBJ2-5; 11 positions match TRBD2. The CDR3 spans 15 residues. Germline CDR1 is MNHEY and CDR2 is SMNVEV (reference sequence). The V segment lost 5 bases and the J segment 4 bases; nucleotides outside the gene matches: 6. In DNA, the CDR3 is TGTGCCAGCAGTCAAGGGACTAGCGGAATAGAGACCCAGTACTTC. It codes for CASSQGTSGIETQYF.

The genes are TRBV28 and TRBJ1-2; D may be TRBD1 (5 bases). Trimming left V 11 bases short and J 8 bases short, with 18 bases between. Germline CDR1 is MDHEN and CDR2 is SYDVKM. This CDR3 spans 12 amino acids. CDR3 sequence: CAESRGGSGYTF. The CDR3 bases are TGTGCCGAGTCGCGGGGGGGGAGCGGCTACACCTTC.

This chain uses TRBV7-2 with TRBJ2-3, with D uncertain. In germline, CDR1 is SGHTA, CDR2 FQGNSA. The CDR3 contains 15 residues. Trimming took off 5 bases at V and 2 bases at J, with 14 bases between the two ends. The CDR3 DNA reads TGTGCCAGCAGCCCCTTAGGAGTTTCCACAGATACGCAGTATTTT. This codes for CASSPLGVSTDTQYF.

The chain has TRBV5-1 and TRBJ2-1, with TRBD2 matching 8 bases. The germline gives CDR1 SGHRS, CDR2 YFSETQ. The CDR3 loop spans 15 amino acids. The V segment lost 4 bases and the J segment 3 bases; nucleotides outside the gene matches: 6. CDR3 in amino acids: CASSAAGEDYNEQFF. Written as DNA, the CDR3 is TGCGCCAGCAGCGCAGCGGGAGAAGACTACAATGAGCAGTTCTTC.

The chain uses TRBV28 and TRBJ2-7; 7 nucleotides agree with TRBD1. The germline CDR1 and CDR2 sequences are MDHEN and SYDVKM. The CDR3 runs 13 residues. Trimming took 5 bases from V and 6 from J; bases not matched to a gene: 7. In nucleotides, the CDR3 is TGTGCCAGCAGTAGGACAGGACTGGGCGAGCAGTACTTC. This gives the protein CASSRTGLGEQYF.

The gene calls are TRBV5-6 and TRBJ1-1; D gene uncertain. The V gene lost 6 bases and the J gene lost 1 base, with 10 bases spanning the gap. This CDR3 is built from 13 residues. Germline CDR1 SGHDT, CDR2 YYEEEE. This chain's CDR3 is CASTIRANTEAFF. CDR3 in DNA: TGTGCCAGCACCATTCGAGCGAACACTGAAGCTTTCTTT.

The V call is TRBV11-3, the J call TRBJ2-1; D not resolved. Per germline, CDR1 SGHNT and CDR2 YENEEA. Trimming pared 5 bases from V and 5 bases from J, leaving 10 bases between. The CDR3 is 13 residues long. Here the CDR3 reads CASSPDNNNEQFF. DNA for the CDR3: TGTGCCAGCAGCCCCGACAACAACAATGAGCAGTTCTTC. Filled out from reference TRBV11-3 and TRBJ2-1, the complete variable domain reads EAGVVQSPRYKIIEKKQPVAFWCNPISGHNTLYWYLQNLGQGPELLIRYENEEAVDDSQLPKDRFSAERLKGVDSTLKIQPAELGDSAVYLCASSPDNNNEQFFGPGTRLTVL.

The J gene is TRBJ1-6, the V gene TRBV27, with TRBD1 identical over 8 bases. V trimming: 4 bases; J trimming: 9 bases; junction bases outside the gene matches: 8. The germline V gene has CDR1 MNHEY and CDR2 SMNVEV (reference sequence). The CDR3 loop spans 15 amino acids. The CDR3 sequence is CASSYHDRGGSPLHF. The CDR3 nucleotides read TGTGCCAGCAGTTACCACGACAGGGGTGGTTCACCCCTCCACTTT.

The V call is TRBV5-1, the J call TRBJ1-3; 8 nucleotides align to TRBD1. Germline CDR1 and CDR2: SGHRS and YFSETQ. This CDR3 has 15 residues. With V trimmed by 5 bases and J by 4 bases, 8 bases remained unmatched. CDR3 region: CASSGGQGLGNTIYF. The CDR3 nucleotides are TGCGCCAGCAGTGGTGGACAGGGCCTGGGAAACACCATATATTTT.

V gene TRBV11-2 combines with J gene TRBJ1-1; 7 bases are shared with TRBD1. Germline-derived CDR1 and CDR2 are SGHAT and FQNNGV. The J segment lost 2 bases and the V segment lost 0 bases, leaving 6 bases of the junction unmatched. The CDR3 is made up of 16 amino acids. DNA for the CDR3: TGTGCCAGCAGCTTAGAAGAGGGGGCTGGAAACACTGAAGCTTTCTTT. It is translated as CASSLEEGAGNTEAFF. Full variable domain (outside the CDR3, taken from reference TRBV11-2 and TRBJ1-1): EAGVAQSPRYKIIEKRQSVAFWCNPISGHATLYWYQQILGQGPKLLIQFQNNGVVDDSQLPKDRFSAERLKGVDSTLKIQPAKLEDSAVYLCASSLEEGAGNTEAFFGQGTRLTVV.

The rearrangement uses TRBV4-2 and TRBJ1-6; D call uncertain. Looked up from germline, CDR1 is LGHNA and CDR2 is YNFKEQ. Trimming took 1 base from V and 8 from J, leaving 6 bases between them. The CDR3 is 13 residues long. The CDR3 DNA reads TGTGCCAGCAGCCAAGGGCTAGATTCACCCCTCCACTTT. It is translated as CASSQGLDSPLHF.

The CDR3: CASSLEGSGDNEQFF. The CDR3 DNA follows: TGCGCCAGCAGCTTGGAGGGGTCCGGAGACAATGAGCAGTTCTTC. The chain carries TRBV5-1 and TRBJ2-1; D is possibly TRBD1 (5 bases). The CDR3 has 15 residues. Germline V lookup: CDR1 SGHRS, CDR2 YFSETQ. The V gene lost 0 bases and the J gene lost 5 bases, with 12 bases spanning the gap.

The rearrangement joins TRBV2 to TRBJ1-5; D may be TRBD1 (6 bases). The V end was cut by 10 bases, the J end by 7 bases, with 26 bases between. Germline-derived CDR1 and CDR2 are SNHLY and FYNNEI. This CDR3 comprises 16 residues. The CDR3 loop reads CATTLNRGALGQPQHF. In DNA, the CDR3 is TGTGCCACCACGCTCAATCGGGGGGCACTTGGGCAGCCCCAGCATTTT.

This chain uses TRBV6-1 with TRBJ2-7; no clear D gene. The CDR3 is 16 amino acids. V was cut by 0 bases and J by 2 bases, with 14 bases left in between. Germline CDR1 reads MNHNS; CDR2 reads SASEGT. The CDR3 sequence is CASSEAGQFLPYEQYF. In DNA form, the CDR3 reads TGTGCCAGCAGTGAAGCTGGGCAGTTTCTTCCCTACGAGCAGTACTTC.

Only one count was recorded for this clone. The chain is built from TRBV5-1 and TRBJ1-3; TRBD1 aligns across 9 bases. CDR3 length: 16 amino acids. The germline gives CDR1 SGHRS, CDR2 YFSETQ. The J segment lost 2 bases and the V segment lost 5 bases, leaving 8 bases of the junction unmatched. CDR3: CASRETGGYAGNTIYF. Here the CDR3 DNA reads TGCGCCAGCAGGGAAACAGGGGGCTACGCTGGAAACACCATATATTTT.

This clone was picked up one time. This chain joins TRBV5-1 and TRBJ2-7; TRBD1 matches at 9 bases. Germline V gene lookup returns CDR1 SGHRS and CDR2 YFSETQ. V was pared by 0 bases and J by 2 bases, with 6 bases of the junction left unmatched. CDR3 length equals 16 residues. The CDR3 sequence is CASSLEPGTGTYEQYF. CDR3 DNA: TGCGCCAGCAGCTTGGAGCCCGGGACAGGGACCTACGAGCAGTACTTC.

The chain uses TRBV28 and TRBJ2-1, with 10 bases matching TRBD2. V trimming: 2 bases; J trimming: 9 bases; junction bases outside the gene matches: 7. CDR3 length: 15 residues. Per germline, CDR1 MDHEN and CDR2 SYDVKM. CDR3 DNA sequence: TGTGCCAGCAGTTTACGACTAGCGGGTGTAGCTGAGCAGTTCTTC. Protein product: CASSLRLAGVAEQFF.

This clone showed up just once. CDR3 sequence (DNA): TGTGCCTGGAGTCCGGGACGTCTCCCGGGGACTAGCGGGAGGACTGAGCAGTTCTTC. Its translation is CAWSPGRLPGTSGRTEQFF. The rearrangement links TRBV30 to TRBJ2-1, with TRBD2 matching 15 bases. Germline V CDR1 and CDR2: GTSNPN, SVGIG (reference sequence). The V gene end was trimmed by 2 bases and the J gene end by 9 bases; junction bases not matched to a gene: 17. The CDR3 totals 19 residues. Looking up the rest from reference TRBV30 and TRBJ2-1 gives the full variable domain: SQTIHQWPATLVQPVGSPLSLECTVEGTSNPNLYWYRQAAGRGLQLLFYSVGIGQISSEVPQNLSASRPQDRQFILSSKKLLLSDSGFYLCAWSPGRLPGTSGRTEQFFGPGTRLTVL.

The CDR3 coding sequence is TGTGCCAGGGGACTAGCGGGAACTGATGCTAGCACAGATACGCAGTATTTT. Translating it yields CARGLAGTDASTDTQYF. J is TRBJ2-3 and V is TRBV30, with TRBD2 identical over 13 bases. Germline V gene sequence: CDR1 GTSNPN, CDR2 SVGIG (reference sequence). V gave up 8 bases and J gave up 0 bases; unmatched junction bases: 11. This CDR3 is 17 amino acids long.

This chain links TRBV7-2 with TRBJ1-5; 8 bases are a match to TRBD1. In germline, CDR1 is SGHTA, CDR2 FQGNSA. J gave up 4 bases and V 5 bases, and 7 bases lay outside the gene matches. The CDR3 consists of 15 residues. CDR3 DNA sequence: TGTGCCAGCAGCCGAGGACAGGGAGGTAATCAGCCCCAGCATTTT. Its translation is CASSRGQGGNQPQHF.

The chain couples TRBV9 to TRBJ2-1; 10 positions agree with TRBD2. V lost 0 bases to trimming and J lost 5 bases; unmatched junction nucleotides: 8. The germline V gene encodes CDR1 SGDLS and CDR2 YYNGEE. This CDR3 has 17 amino acids. The DNA for the CDR3 is TGTGCCAGCAGCGTAGGATTCCTAGCGGGAGTGGACAATGAGCAGTTCTTC. Translation: CASSVGFLAGVDNEQFF. Full variable domain (missing parts from reference TRBV9 and TRBJ2-1): DSGVTQTPKHLITATGQRVTLRCSPRSGDLSVYWYQQSLDQGLQFLIQYYNGEERAKGNILERFSAQQFPDLHSELNLSSLELGDSALYFCASSVGFLAGVDNEQFFGPGTRLTVL.

This rearrangement joins TRBV7-2 to TRBJ2-2; D possibly corresponds to TRBD2 (6 bases). The germline V gene encodes CDR1 SGHTA and CDR2 FQGNSA. The CDR3 spans 15 residues. Trimming left V 2 bases short and J 7 bases short, with 14 bases between. CDR3 protein: CASSLSGVGGGELFF. DNA of the CDR3: TGTGCCAGCAGCTTATCGGGAGTCGGGGGCGGGGAGCTGTTTTTT.

This chain connects TRBV28 to TRBJ1-1; 7 bases line up with TRBD1. This CDR3 is built from 15 residues. The germline V gene encodes CDR1 MDHEN and CDR2 SYDVKM. V lost 4 bases and J lost 8; bases outside the gene matches: 13. The CDR3 loop is CASSSPTSGGREAFF. For the CDR3, the DNA is TGTGCCAGCAGTTCCCCCACGTCAGGGGGGCGGGAAGCTTTCTTT.

V and J are TRBV7-2 and TRBJ1-6; unclear D gene. CDR1 is SGHTA, CDR2 FQGNSA, per germline. The V end was cut by 2 bases, the J end by 10 bases, with 9 bases between. The CDR3 is made up of 13 amino acids. This chain's CDR3 is CASSLTAGSPLHF. CDR3 coding DNA: TGTGCCAGCAGCTTAACGGCCGGGTCACCCCTCCACTTT.

The J gene is TRBJ1-2, the V gene TRBV25-1, with a possible D match to TRBD1 (5 bases). The germline CDR1 and CDR2 sequences are MGHDK and SYGVNS. The CDR3 loop spans 14 amino acids. Trimming stripped 2 bases from V and 0 bases from J, with 7 bases between. The chain's CDR3 is CASSEQGSNYGYTF. CDR3 coding DNA: TGTGCCAGCAGTGAACAGGGCTCTAACTATGGCTACACCTTC.

The V gene is TRBV10-3, the J gene TRBJ2-7; 11 positions agree with TRBD2. V lost 0 bases and J lost 3; bases outside the gene matches: 4. There are 16 residues in the CDR3. CDR1 and CDR2 (germline): ENHRY, SYGVKD. CDR3 nucleotides: TGTGCCATCAGTGAGTCGATTCTAGCGGGAGGCTACGAGCAGTACTTC. Amino acid sequence: CAISESILAGGYEQYF.

This clone has only one observation. This sample also contains other DNA sequences that code for the same CDR3. This chain links TRBV7-9 with TRBJ2-3; D not certain. CDR1 SEHNR and CDR2 FQNEAQ come from the germline V gene (reference sequence). Trimming stripped 4 bases from V and 0 bases from J, with 2 bases between. This CDR3 is 12 amino acids long. In nucleotides, the CDR3 is TGTGCCAGCAGCTCAAGCACAGATACGCAGTATTTT. It translates to CASSSSTDTQYF.

The chain has TRBV10-3 and TRBJ2-7, with 10 bases identical to TRBD1. The CDR3 contains 17 residues. V lost 3 bases to trimming and J lost 0 bases; unmatched junction nucleotides: 8. The germline CDR1 and CDR2 sequences are ENHRY and SYGVKD. The CDR3 protein is CAISDPDRGTSSYEQYF. The CDR3 nucleotides are TGTGCCATCAGTGACCCGGACAGGGGGACTAGCTCCTACGAGCAGTACTTC.